This passage covers 14 T cell receptor beta chains from one sample sequenced in a study of shared clonotypes between healthy human individuals. Libraries were prepared by immunoSEQ multiplex PCR; TCRdb keeps only in-frame clonotypes and omits some of them. The repertoire holds about 2,500,000 clones, with around nine tenths as singletons. Sequencing input: naive CD4+ T cells sorted from blood. As for subset: CD45RA+ positively selected. The receptor set was obtained from a man younger than 30 in good health.

The J gene is TRBJ1-4, the V gene TRBV30; possibly TRBD1 for D (5 bases). Germline CDR1 GTSNPN, CDR2 SVGIG (reference sequence). V lost 7 bases to trimming and J lost 8 bases, with 26 bases between them. This CDR3 comprises 16 residues. The chain's CDR3 is CAFAYGTVGLGEKLFF. The CDR3 bases are TGTGCCTTCGCCTACGGGACGGTTGGGCTGGGCGAAAAACTGTTTTTT.

V usage is TRBV10-3 and J usage is TRBJ2-1; D may be TRBD2 (6 bases). Trimming removed 2 bases from V and 6 bases from J, with 14 bases in between. There are 15 residues in the CDR3. Germline CDR1 ENHRY, CDR2 SYGVKD. The CDR3 loop is CAISERAGTSNEQFF. The CDR3 DNA sequence: TGTGCCATCAGTGAGAGAGCGGGTACTAGCAATGAGCAGTTCTTC.

The chain couples TRBV7-9 to TRBJ1-1, with D unresolved. The CDR3 length is 12 residues. The germline V gene encodes CDR1 SEHNR and CDR2 FQNEAQ (reference sequence). V shed 11 bases and J shed 0 bases, with 10 bases lying between them. The CDR3 region is CALRLLNTEAFF. DNA for the CDR3: TGTGCCCTGCGACTTCTGAACACTGAAGCTTTCTTT.

CDR3 nucleotides: TGTGCCATCAGTGAGTCGGGAGGGGGATGGGGCTACACCTTC. Translation: CAISESGGGWGYTF. The chain joins TRBV10-3 to TRBJ1-2; possibly TRBD1 for D (6 bases). Trimming cost V 0 bases and J 8 bases, with 13 bases left between them. The germline V gene encodes CDR1 ENHRY and CDR2 SYGVKD. The CDR3 is 14 residues long.

The V and J genes are TRBV28 and TRBJ2-5; 8 bases are shared with TRBD1. The length of the CDR3 is 13 residues. Germline trimming cut 8 bases from V and 6 bases from J; bases unmatched to any gene: 8. CDR1 is MDHEN and CDR2 is SYDVKM in the germline V gene. The CDR3 loop reads CASRTGTRQTQYF. In nucleotides, the CDR3 is TGTGCCAGCCGGACAGGGACGAGGCAGACCCAGTACTTC.

The gene calls are TRBV6-6 and TRBJ2-7; TRBD1 or TRBD2 may be the D gene (5 bases each). The V gene lost 6 bases and the J gene lost 3 bases, with 15 bases spanning the gap. This CDR3 contains 14 residues. Per germline, CDR1 MNHNY and CDR2 SVGAGI (reference sequence). CDR3 loop: CASSNRDLLYEQYF. Here the CDR3 DNA reads TGTGCCAGCAGCAACCGGGACCTACTCTACGAGCAGTACTTC.

V gene TRBV11-3 combines with J gene TRBJ2-5, with 13 bases identical to TRBD2. This CDR3 is built from 16 residues. J was trimmed by 2 bases and V by 5 bases; bases with no gene match: 5. CDR1 SGHNT and CDR2 YENEEA come from the germline V gene. The DNA of the CDR3 is TGTGCCAGCAGCCCCGGGACTAGCGGGGCGCAAGAGACCCAGTACTTC. Protein: CASSPGTSGAQETQYF.

The chain uses TRBV29-1 and TRBJ2-5, with TRBD2 matching 7 bases. The germline V gene encodes CDR1 SQVTM and CDR2 ANQGSEA. The CDR3 is 14 amino acids. V shed 2 bases and J 1 base; nucleotides not matched to a gene: 4. CDR3 region: CSVERASGQETQYF. In DNA, the CDR3 is TGCAGCGTTGAACGGGCTAGCGGCCAAGAGACCCAGTACTTC.

This clone was observed once. The sample carries other DNA sequences with the same CDR3. The chain is built from TRBV7-9 and TRBJ2-3; D may correspond to TRBD1 or TRBD2 (5 bases each). Trimming left V 0 bases short and J 4 bases short, with 5 bases between. The germline V gene has CDR1 SEHNR and CDR2 FQNEAQ (reference sequence). The CDR3 length is 13 residues. The CDR3 DNA follows: TGTGCCAGCAGCTTAGCGGGGGCAGATACGCAGTATTTT. Translation gives CASSLAGADTQYF.

The chain is built from TRBV18 and TRBJ2-1; 7 positions match TRBD2. In germline, CDR1 is KGHSH, CDR2 LQKENI. This CDR3 is built from 15 residues. J gave up 5 bases and V 1 base, and 5 bases lay outside the gene matches. As DNA, the CDR3 is TGTGCCAGCTCACCACTGCGCGGGGGAGACAATGAGCAGTTCTTC. Translation: CASSPLRGGDNEQFF.

The chain is built from TRBV7-9 and TRBJ2-1; either TRBD1 or TRBD2 may fit D (5 bases each). The CDR3 sequence is 16 residues long. Germline loops: CDR1 SEHNR, CDR2 FQNEAQ (reference sequence). Trimming left V 2 bases short and J 8 bases short, with 19 bases between. The CDR3 reads CASSLLGDVRRHEQFF. DNA for the CDR3: TGTGCCAGCAGCTTACTGGGGGACGTGAGGCGTCATGAGCAGTTCTTC.

CDR3: CAFPGQRGELFF. The CDR3 DNA reads TGTGCCTTCCCCGGACAGAGGGGGGAGCTGTTTTTT. This chain uses TRBV30 with TRBJ2-2, with D possibly being TRBD1 (6 bases). Germline V gene sequence: CDR1 GTSNPN, CDR2 SVGIG (reference sequence). V was pared by 7 bases and J by 8 bases, with 14 bases between. The CDR3 extends over 12 amino acids.

The V and J genes are TRBV21-1 and TRBJ1-2. TRBV21-1 is reported as a pseudogene. The CDR3 has 13 amino acids. CDR3 DNA: TGTGCCAGCAGCAAAGATCCCCCCTATGGCTACACCTTC. This encodes CASSKDPPYGYTF.

The chain combines TRBV19 with TRBJ2-2; no definite D call. The CDR3 is 15 residues long. Between the trimmed V and J ends, which lost 3 bases and 4 bases, there was a span of 12 bases. CDR1 is LNHDA, CDR2 SQIVND, per germline (reference sequence). The CDR3, as DNA: TGTGCCAGTAGTATTGGCGGAGTTGGCACCGGGGAGCTGTTTTTT. It yields the protein CASSIGGVGTGELFF. The variable domain in full, completed from reference TRBV19 and TRBJ2-2, reads DGGITQSPKYLFRKEGQNVTLSCEQNLNHDAMYWYRQDPGQGLRLIYYSQIVNDFQKGDIAEGYSVSREKKESFPLTVTSAQKNPTAFYLCASSIGGVGTGELFFGEGSRLTVL.